This T cell receptor beta chain was sequenced in a study of shared clonotypes between healthy human individuals. Study-wide points: Depth of sequencing was expected to influence donor clonotype sharing. It was only blood that was sampled, and tissue repertoires likely differ.

With 5 bases removed from V and 2 bases from J, the gap between germline ends came to 6 bases. Germline assignment: CDR1 SEHNR and CDR2 FQNEAQ (reference sequence). This CDR3 region has 12 residues. In this sample, this clone turned up once. Its matching antigen is unknown. A deep-level run was used for the assay. Genomic DNA from each subset was divided evenly over several immunoSEQ plates. Generated by immunoSEQ multiplex PCR, the TCRdb table keeps only in-frame clones and is missing some. The sample contains about 480,000 clones, around 79% of which appear only once. The chain carries TRBV7-9 and TRBJ2-5, with a weak D call TRBD2 (5 bases). Input material: PBMCs. The receptor was isolated from a woman aged 40 to 49 in good health. Some clones in this sample may be carry-over from other donors' samples. The CDR3 sequence: CASSRGQETQYF. The CDR3 DNA is TGTGCCAGCAGCCGCGGGCAAGAGACCCAGTACTTC.